This T cell receptor beta chain was observed in a study of shared clonotypes between healthy human individuals. Turning to the study itself: The composition of the donors was two women and a few men aged 18 to 49.

The naive CD8 fraction comprised CD45RO-negative cells positively selected for CCR7 and excluded terminally differentiated effector memory CD45RA+ cells. Study conclusions and caveats: What limited the represented genetic and exposure-history diversity was the small number of donors. All-four-donor shared clonotypes had higher generation probabilities than non-shared clonotypes did.

As processed by the authors: Junction-only immunoSEQ sequences carried no quality scores, so filtering differed. The data were produced by immunoSEQ multiplex PCR, yet TCRdb's version contains in-frame clones alone and is incomplete. From that table come the V and J calls and clone size; the DNA was used to work out D and trimming. The sample contains about 870,000 clones, around 93% of which appear only once. Trimming removed 0 bases at V and 6 bases at J, with 14 bases between. This CDR3 contains 15 residues. Germline CDR1 SEHNR, CDR2 FQNEAQ (reference sequence). Points on this clone: Its specificity is unknown.

Source material: naive CD8+ T cells sorted from blood. The chain joins TRBV7-9 to TRBJ1-1, with D unclear. This sequence was found in a man aged 30 to 45 in good health. The chain's CDR3 is CASSLARESEAEAFF. In DNA, the CDR3 is TGTGCCAGCAGCTTAGCAAGAGAAAGCGAGGCTGAAGCTTTCTTT.